The 2 T cell receptor beta chains in this list originate from one sample, sequenced in a study of T cell repertoires in cytomegalovirus infection. TCRdb reanalysed the reads using MiXCR and keeps one entry per CDR3 protein. The repertoire holds 60,000 to 75,000 distinct CDR3 sequences, with more than 25% as singletons. No cognate antigen is known for these TCRs. Sequences were derived from CD8+ T cells from cultured PBMCs, sampled from culture after CMV antigen stimulation. The receptors were sampled from a human donor in good health (CMV status not recorded). Some clones in this sample may be carry-over from other donors' samples.

This clonotype was detected only once. The rearrangement joins TRBV4-1 to TRBJ2-3; 8 bases align to TRBD2. Per germline, CDR1 MGHRA and CDR2 YSYEKL. Unmatched junction bases numbered 7, after V lost 0 bases and J lost 2 bases. CDR3 size: 17 residues. The CDR3 nucleotides read TGCGCCAGCAGCCAAGAGGGGACTAGACCTCTCACAGATACGCAGTATTTT. It codes for CASSQEGTRPLTDTQYF.

The V call is TRBV14, the J call TRBJ2-1, with D perhaps matching TRBD2 (6 bases). This CDR3 has 12 residues. Germline CDR1 SGHDN, CDR2 FVKESK. V was shortened by 5 bases and J by 8 bases, with 10 bases between the two germline ends. The CDR3, as DNA: TGTGCCAGCAGCTTTCTAGCGTATGAGCAGTTCTTC. Amino acid sequence: CASSFLAYEQFF. The full variable domain, rest sourced from reference TRBV14 and TRBJ2-1, is EAGVTQFPSHSVIEKGQTVTLRCDPISGHDNLYWYRRVMGKEIKFLLHFVKESKQDESGMPNNRFLAERTGGTYSTLKVQPAELEDSGVYFCASSFLAYEQFFGPGTRLTVL.